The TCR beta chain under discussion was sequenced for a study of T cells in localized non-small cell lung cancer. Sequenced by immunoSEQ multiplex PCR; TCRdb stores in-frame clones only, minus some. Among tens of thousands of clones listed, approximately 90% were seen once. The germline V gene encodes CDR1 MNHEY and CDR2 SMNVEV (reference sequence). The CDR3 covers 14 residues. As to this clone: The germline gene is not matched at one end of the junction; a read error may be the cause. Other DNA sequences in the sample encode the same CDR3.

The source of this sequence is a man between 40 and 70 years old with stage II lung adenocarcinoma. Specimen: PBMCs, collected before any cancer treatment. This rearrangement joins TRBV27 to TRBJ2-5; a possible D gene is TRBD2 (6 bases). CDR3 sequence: CASRPGRRQETQYF. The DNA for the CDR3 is TGTGCCAGCCGCCCGGGGAGGAGACAAGAAACCCAGTACTTC.